The sequence of this TCR beta chain was determined in a study of T cell repertoires in cytomegalovirus infection. Trimming removed 5 bases from V and 5 bases from J; junction bases left unmatched: 14. The length of the CDR3 is 16 residues. Germline V gene lookup returns CDR1 SGHTA and CDR2 FQGNSA. Study-wide results and caveats: The ex vivo response was dominated by HLA-C-restricted CMV-specific TCR beta clonotypes.

TCRdb reprocessed the reads with MiXCR, giving one entry per CDR3 protein. The sample gives 230,000 or so distinct CDR3 sequences, about a sixth of which show up once; around half is in the top ten. Many counts were recorded for this clonotype. Its antigen is unknown. The chain couples TRBV7-2 to TRBJ2-7; 8 bases agree with TRBD2. This clonotype was obtained from a human donor in good health (CMV status not recorded). Some clones in this sample may be carry-over from other donors' samples. Sequenced material: CD8+ T cells from PBMCs. CDR3 protein: CASSPGPGLELNEQYF. CDR3 DNA: TGTGCCAGCAGCCCCGGTCCGGGACTAGAGCTTAACGAGCAGTACTTC.